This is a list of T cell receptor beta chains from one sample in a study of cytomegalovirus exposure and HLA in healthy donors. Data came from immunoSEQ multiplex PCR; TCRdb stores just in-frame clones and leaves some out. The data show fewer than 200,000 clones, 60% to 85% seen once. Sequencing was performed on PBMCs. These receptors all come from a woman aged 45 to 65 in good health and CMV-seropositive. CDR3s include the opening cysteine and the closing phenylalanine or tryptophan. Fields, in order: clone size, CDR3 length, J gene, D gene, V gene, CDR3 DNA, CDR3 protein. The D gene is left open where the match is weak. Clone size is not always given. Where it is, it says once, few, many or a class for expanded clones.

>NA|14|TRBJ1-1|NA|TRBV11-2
TGTGCCAGCAGCTTCGCCGGGTTTAGCACTGAAGCTTTCTTT
CASSFAGFSTEAFF
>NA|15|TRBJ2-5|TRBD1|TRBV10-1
TGCGCCAGCAGTGCAGGGGGCACATTCGGAGAGACCCAGTACTTC
CASSAGGTFGETQYF
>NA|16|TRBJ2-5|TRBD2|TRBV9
TGTGCCAGCAGCGAAAGACTAGCGGGGGGGCCAGAGACCCAGTACTTC
CASSERLAGGPETQYF
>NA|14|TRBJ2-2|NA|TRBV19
TGTGCCAGTACGGGCAGGGGGGTAACCGGGGAGCTGTTTTTT
CASTGRGVTGELFF
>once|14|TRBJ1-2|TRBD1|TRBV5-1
TGCGCCAGCAGCACCCGGACAGGGATCGACGGCTACACCTTC
CASSTRTGIDGYTF
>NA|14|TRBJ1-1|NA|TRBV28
TGTGCCAGCAGTATCCACAGCCTGAACACTGAAGCTTTCTTT
CASSIHSLNTEAFF
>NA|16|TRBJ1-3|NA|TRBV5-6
TGTGCCAGCAGCTTGGGGGGACTTTACTCTGGAAACACCATATATTTT
CASSLGGLYSGNTIYF
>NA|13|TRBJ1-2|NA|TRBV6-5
TGTGCCAGCAGTTACGGGGGCAGGTATGGCTACACCTTC
CASSYGGRYGYTF
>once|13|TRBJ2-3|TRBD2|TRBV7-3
TGTGCCAGCAGTTCTAGCGGGATAGATACGCAGTATTTT
CASSSSGIDTQYF
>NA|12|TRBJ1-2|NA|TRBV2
TGTGCCAGCAGTGACAGGGACTATGGCTACACCTTC
CASSDRDYGYTF
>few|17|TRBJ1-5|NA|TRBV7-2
TGTGCCAGCAGCTTAAACGGAGCCCACCGTGGCAATCAGCCCCAGCATTTT
CASSLNGAHRGNQPQHF
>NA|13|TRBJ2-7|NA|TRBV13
TGTGCCAGCAGCTTAGGTCAATCCTACGAGCAGTACTTC
CASSLGQSYEQYF
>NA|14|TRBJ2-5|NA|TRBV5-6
TGTGCCAGCAGCTTCGAGGCAAGGGCTCCGGGGGAGTACTTC
CASSFEARAPGEYF
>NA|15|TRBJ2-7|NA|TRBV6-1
TGTGCCAGCAGTGAAGGGTTAAGCGGCCCCTACGAGCAGTACTTC
CASSEGLSGPYEQYF
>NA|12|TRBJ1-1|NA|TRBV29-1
TGCAGTGGCGGACAGCAGAACACTGAAGCTTTCTTT
CSGGQQNTEAFF
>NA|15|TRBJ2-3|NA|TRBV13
TGTGCCAGCAGCCGCCAGGATCAATTTAAGGATACGCAGTATTTT
CASSRQDQFKDTQYF
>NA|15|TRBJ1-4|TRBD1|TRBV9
TGTGCCAGCAGCGCGACCCAGGGGGTATGGGAAAAACTGTTTTTT
CASSATQGVWEKLFF
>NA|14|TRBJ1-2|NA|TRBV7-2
TGTGCCAGCAGCTTACCCGGGACATCTGGGGGCTACACCTTC
CASSLPGTSGGYTF
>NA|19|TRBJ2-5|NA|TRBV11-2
TGTGCCAGCAGCTTAGATTCGGTTTTGCGGGGGCCGCGAGCAGAGACCCAGTACTTC
CASSLDSVLRGPRAETQYF
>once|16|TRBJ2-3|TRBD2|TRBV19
TGTGCCAGTAGTGATACTACTAGCGGGACCACAGATACGCAGTATTTT
CASSDTTSGTTDTQYF
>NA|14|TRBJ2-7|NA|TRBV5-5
TGTGCCAGCAGCAGGTATCTAGGGGCCAGCGAGCAGTACTTC
CASSRYLGASEQYF
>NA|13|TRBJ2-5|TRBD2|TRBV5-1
TGCGCCAGCAGCTCACTAGCGTCAGAGACCCAGTACTTC
CASSSLASETQYF
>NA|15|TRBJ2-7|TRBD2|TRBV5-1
TGCGCCAGCAGCTTGAACGGCGGGGGGGCTTACGAGCAGTACTTC
CASSLNGGGAYEQYF
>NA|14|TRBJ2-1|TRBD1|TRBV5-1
TGCGCCAGCAGCTTGGGGACAGGGGGCAATGAGCAGTTCTTC
CASSLGTGGNEQFF
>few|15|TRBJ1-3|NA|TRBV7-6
TGTGCCAGCAGCCTAACCCCCGAGGTTGGAGACACCATATATTTT
CASSLTPEVGDTIYF
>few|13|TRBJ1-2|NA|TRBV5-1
TGCGCCAGCAGCTACAGACAGGAGTATGGCTACACCTTC
CASSYRQEYGYTF
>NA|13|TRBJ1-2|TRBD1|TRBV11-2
TGTGCCAGCAGCTTAAGGAGGGGGCATGGCTACACCTTC
CASSLRRGHGYTF
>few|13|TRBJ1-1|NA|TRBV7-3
TGTGCCAGCAGCAAACACGCGAACACTGAAGCTTTCTTT
CASSKHANTEAFF
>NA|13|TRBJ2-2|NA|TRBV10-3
TGTGCCATCATGTCGTCGAACACCGGGGAGCTGTTTTTT
CAIMSSNTGELFF
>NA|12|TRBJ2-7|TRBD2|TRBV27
TGTGCCAGCAGTTTATGGGAGGGCGAGCAGTACTTC
CASSLWEGEQYF
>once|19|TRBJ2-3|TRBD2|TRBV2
TGTGCCAGCAGCCTGGGACTAGCGGGGGGAATCTCTAGCACAGATACGCAGTATTTT
CASSLGLAGGISSTDTQYF
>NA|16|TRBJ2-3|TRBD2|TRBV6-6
TGTGCCAGCAGGACGGGGGGCGGGGGGCCCGGGGAAACGCAGTATTTT
CASRTGGGGPGETQYF
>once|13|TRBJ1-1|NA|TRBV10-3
TGTGCCATCTTTCAGGGTGGGAACACTGAAGCTTTCTTT
CAIFQGGNTEAFF
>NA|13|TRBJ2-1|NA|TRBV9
TGTGCCAGCAGCGTATCCACCGGGAATGAGCAGTTCTTC
CASSVSTGNEQFF
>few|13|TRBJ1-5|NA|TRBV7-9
TGTGCCAGCAGCTTAAATGAGAATCAGCCCCAGCATTTT
CASSLNENQPQHF
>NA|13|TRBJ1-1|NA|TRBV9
TGTGCCAGCAGCGTAGACGGGTGGTCAGAAGCTTTCTTT
CASSVDGWSEAFF
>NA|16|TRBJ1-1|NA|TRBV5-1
TGCGCCAGCAGCCTGGGCCCAACGGGGGGAAGCACTGAAGCTTTCTTT
CASSLGPTGGSTEAFF
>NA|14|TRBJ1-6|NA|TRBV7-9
TGTGCCAGCAGCCATCAGGGCCCAGGTTCACCCCTCCACTTT
CASSHQGPGSPLHF
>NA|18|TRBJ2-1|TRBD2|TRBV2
TGTGCCAGCAAGAAGAGCGGGGGGGCCCCCAGCTCCTACAATGAGCAGTTCTTC
CASKKSGGAPSSYNEQFF
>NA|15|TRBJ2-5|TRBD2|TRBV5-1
TGCGCCAGCACCCTTTCGGGAGGGGGGGAAGAGACCCAGTACTTC
CASTLSGGGEETQYF
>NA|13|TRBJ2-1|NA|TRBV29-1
TGCAGCGTTGAGGGGCACTCCTACAATGAGCAGTTCTTC
CSVEGHSYNEQFF
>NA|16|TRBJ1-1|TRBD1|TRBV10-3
TGTGCCATCAGTGCGGGACAGGGGGCCAGGAACACTGAAGCTTTCTTT
CAISAGQGARNTEAFF